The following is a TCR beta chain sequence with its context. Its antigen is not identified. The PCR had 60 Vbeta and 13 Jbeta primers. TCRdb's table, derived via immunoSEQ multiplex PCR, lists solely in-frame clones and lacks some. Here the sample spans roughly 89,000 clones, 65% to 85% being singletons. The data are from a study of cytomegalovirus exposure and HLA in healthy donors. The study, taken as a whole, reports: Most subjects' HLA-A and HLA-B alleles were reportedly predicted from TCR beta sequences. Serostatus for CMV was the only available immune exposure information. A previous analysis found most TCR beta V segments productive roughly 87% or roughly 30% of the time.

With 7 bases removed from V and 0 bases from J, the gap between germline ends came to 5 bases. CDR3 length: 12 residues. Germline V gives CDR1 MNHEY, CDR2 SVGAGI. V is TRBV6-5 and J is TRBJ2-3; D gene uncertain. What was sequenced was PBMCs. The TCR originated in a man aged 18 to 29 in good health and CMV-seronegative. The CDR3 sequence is CASKTSTDTQYF. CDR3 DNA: TGTGCCAGCAAAACTAGCACAGATACGCAGTATTTT.